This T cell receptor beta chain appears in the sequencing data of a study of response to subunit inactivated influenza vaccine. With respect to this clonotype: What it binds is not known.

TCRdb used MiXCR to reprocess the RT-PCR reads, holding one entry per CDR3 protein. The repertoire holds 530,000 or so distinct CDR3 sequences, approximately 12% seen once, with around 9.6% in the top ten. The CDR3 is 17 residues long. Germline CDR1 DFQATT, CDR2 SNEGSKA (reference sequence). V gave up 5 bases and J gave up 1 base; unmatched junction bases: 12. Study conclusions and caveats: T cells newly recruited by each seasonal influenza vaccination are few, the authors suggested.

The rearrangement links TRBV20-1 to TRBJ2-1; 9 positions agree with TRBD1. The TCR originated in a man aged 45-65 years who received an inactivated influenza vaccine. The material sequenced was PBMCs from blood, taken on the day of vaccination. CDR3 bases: TGCAGTGCTGGCGCCCTCGAGGGACAGGGTTCCTACAATGAGCAGTTCTTC. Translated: CSAGALEGQGSYNEQFF.